The source of this T cell receptor (beta chain) is a study of T cell repertoires in cytomegalovirus infection. Looking at the study overall: Recently identified HLA-C-restricted CMV epitopes were used, and well-studied HLA-B-restricted CMV epitopes were used as well. Through public TCR beta signatures, both CMV infection and matching HLA type were indicated.

Points from the study as a whole: Cumulative public TCR beta family frequency identified carriers of CMV plus the relevant HLA. The ex vivo response was dominated by HLA-C-restricted CMV-specific TCR beta clonotypes.

Trimming left V 8 bases short and J 3 bases short, with 19 bases between. The CDR3 is 16 residues long. This clonotype was picked up many times. The antigen is not known. A single record per CDR3 protein comes from TCRdb applying MiXCR to the reads. Here the sample spans around 900,000 distinct CDR3 sequences, around 29% being singletons. This chain joins TRBV12-3 or TRBV12-4 and TRBJ1-4; TRBD1 might be the D (5 bases). The source was cultured CD8+ T cells from PBMCs, collected from culture after CMV antigen stimulation. The clonotype was recovered from a human donor in good health (CMV status not recorded). Some clones in this sample may be carry-over from other donors' samples. CDR3 in amino acids: CASPPGPDSANEKLFF. In nucleotides, the CDR3 is TGTGCCAGCCCCCCGGGGCCTGACTCGGCTAATGAAAAACTGTTTTTT.